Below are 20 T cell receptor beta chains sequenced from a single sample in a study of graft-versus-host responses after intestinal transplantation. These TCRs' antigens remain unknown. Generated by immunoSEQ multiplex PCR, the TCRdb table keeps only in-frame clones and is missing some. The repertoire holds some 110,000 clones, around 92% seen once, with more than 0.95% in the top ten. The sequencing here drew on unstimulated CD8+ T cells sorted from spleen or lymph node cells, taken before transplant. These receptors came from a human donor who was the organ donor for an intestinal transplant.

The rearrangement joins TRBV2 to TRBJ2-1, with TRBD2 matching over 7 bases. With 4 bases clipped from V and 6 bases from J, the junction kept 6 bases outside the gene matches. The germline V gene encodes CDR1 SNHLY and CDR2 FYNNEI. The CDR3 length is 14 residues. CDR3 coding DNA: TGTGCCAGCAGTGTGGCGGGAGAAAGCAATGAGCAGTTCTTC. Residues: CASSVAGESNEQFF.

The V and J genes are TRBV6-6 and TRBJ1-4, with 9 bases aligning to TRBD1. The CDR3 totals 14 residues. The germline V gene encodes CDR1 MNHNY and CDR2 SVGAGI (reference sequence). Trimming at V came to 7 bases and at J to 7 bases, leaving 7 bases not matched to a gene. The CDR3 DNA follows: TGTGCCAGCACCCCTTCGGGACAGGGTGAAAAACTGTTTTTT. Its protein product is CASTPSGQGEKLFF.

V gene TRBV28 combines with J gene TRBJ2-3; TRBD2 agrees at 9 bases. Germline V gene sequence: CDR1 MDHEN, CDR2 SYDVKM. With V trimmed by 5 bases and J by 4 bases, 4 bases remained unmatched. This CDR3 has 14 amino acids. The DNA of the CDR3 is TGTGCCAGCAGTAAATGGACTAGCGCAGATACGCAGTATTTT. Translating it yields CASSKWTSADTQYF.

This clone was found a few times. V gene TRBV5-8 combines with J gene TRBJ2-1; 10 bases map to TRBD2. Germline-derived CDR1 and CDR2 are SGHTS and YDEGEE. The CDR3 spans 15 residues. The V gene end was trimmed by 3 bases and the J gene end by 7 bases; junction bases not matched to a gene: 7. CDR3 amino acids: CASSSNGLAANEQFF. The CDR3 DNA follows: TGTGCCAGCAGCTCTAATGGACTAGCGGCGAATGAGCAGTTCTTC.

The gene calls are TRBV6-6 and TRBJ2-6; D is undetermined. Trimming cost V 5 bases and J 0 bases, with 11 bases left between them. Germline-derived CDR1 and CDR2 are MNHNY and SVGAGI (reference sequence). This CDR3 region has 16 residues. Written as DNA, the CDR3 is TGTGCCAGCAGTGCAAACGAAATCTCTGGGGCCAACGTCCTGACTTTC. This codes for CASSANEISGANVLTF.

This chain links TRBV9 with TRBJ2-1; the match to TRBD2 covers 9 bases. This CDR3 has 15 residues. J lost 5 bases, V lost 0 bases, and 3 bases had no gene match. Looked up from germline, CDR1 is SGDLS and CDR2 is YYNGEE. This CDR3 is CASSVVGLADNEQFF. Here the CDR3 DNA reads TGTGCCAGCAGCGTAGTGGGACTAGCTGACAATGAGCAGTTCTTC.

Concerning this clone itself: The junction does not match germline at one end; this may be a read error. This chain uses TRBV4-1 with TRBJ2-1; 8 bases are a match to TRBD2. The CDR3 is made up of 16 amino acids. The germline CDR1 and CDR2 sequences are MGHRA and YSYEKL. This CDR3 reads CASSQDALAANNEQFF. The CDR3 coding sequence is TGTGCCAGCAGCCAAGATGCACTAGCGGCAAACAATGAGCAGTTCTTC.

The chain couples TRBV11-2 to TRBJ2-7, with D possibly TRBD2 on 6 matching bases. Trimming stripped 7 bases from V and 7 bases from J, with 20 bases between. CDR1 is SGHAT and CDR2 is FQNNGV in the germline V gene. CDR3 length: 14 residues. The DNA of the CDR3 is TGTGCCAGCACCCCGGAGGGGAAAGGTAGAGAGCAGTACTTC. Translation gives CASTPEGKGREQYF.

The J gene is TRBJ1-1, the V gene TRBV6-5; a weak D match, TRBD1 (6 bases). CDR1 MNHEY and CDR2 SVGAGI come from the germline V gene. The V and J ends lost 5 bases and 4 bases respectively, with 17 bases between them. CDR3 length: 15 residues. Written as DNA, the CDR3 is TGTGCCAGCAGTCCAGGGGCAGGAGTGAGCACTGAAGCTTTCTTT. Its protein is CASSPGAGVSTEAFF.

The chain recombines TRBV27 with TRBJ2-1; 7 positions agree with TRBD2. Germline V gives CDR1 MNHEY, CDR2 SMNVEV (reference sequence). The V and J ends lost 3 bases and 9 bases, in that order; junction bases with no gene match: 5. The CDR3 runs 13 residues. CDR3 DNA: TGTGCCAGCAGTTTGGGGACGGGAGGTGAGCAGTTCTTC. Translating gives CASSLGTGGEQFF.

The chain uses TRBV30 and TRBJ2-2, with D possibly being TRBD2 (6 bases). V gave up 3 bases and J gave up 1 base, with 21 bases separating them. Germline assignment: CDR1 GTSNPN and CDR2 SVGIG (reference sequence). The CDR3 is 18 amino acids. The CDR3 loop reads CAWRGGLAAGGNTGELFF. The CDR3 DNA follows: TGTGCCTGGAGAGGTGGACTGGCAGCCGGGGGGAACACCGGGGAGCTGTTTTTT.

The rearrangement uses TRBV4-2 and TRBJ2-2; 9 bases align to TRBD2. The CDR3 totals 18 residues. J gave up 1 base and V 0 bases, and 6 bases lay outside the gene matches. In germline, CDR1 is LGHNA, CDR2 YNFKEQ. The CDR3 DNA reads TGTGCCAGCAGCCAAGATCGGTCTAGCGGGGTGAACACCGGGGAGCTGTTTTTT. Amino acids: CASSQDRSSGVNTGELFF.

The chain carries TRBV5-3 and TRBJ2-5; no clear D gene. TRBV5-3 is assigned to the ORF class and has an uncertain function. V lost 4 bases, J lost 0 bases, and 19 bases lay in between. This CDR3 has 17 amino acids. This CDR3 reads CARSHPVEPTYQETQYF. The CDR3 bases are TGTGCCAGAAGCCACCCGGTGGAACCAACATACCAAGAGACCCAGTACTTC.

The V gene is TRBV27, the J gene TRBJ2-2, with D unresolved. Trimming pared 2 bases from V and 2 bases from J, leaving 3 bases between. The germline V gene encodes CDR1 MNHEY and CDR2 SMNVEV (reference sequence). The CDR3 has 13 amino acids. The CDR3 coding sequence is TGTGCCAGCAGTTTAACCAACACCGGGGAGCTGTTTTTT. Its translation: CASSLTNTGELFF.

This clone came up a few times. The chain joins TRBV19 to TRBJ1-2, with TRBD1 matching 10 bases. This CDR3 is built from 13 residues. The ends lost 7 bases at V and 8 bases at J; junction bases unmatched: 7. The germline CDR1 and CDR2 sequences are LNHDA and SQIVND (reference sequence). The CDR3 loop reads CASKDRGVRGYTF. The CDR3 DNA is TGTGCCAGTAAGGACAGGGGGGTTCGGGGCTACACCTTC.

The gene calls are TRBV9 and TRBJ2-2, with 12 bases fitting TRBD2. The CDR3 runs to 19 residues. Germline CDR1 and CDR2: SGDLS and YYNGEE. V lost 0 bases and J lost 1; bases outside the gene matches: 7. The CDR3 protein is CASSVDGTSGPQNTGELFF. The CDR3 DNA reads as TGTGCCAGCAGCGTAGACGGGACTAGCGGGCCTCAGAACACCGGGGAGCTGTTTTTT.

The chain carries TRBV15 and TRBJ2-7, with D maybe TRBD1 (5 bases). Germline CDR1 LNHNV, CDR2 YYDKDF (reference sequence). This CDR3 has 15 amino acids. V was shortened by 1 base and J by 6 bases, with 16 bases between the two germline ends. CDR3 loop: CATSRAQGPDGEQYF. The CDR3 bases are TGTGCCACCAGCAGAGCGCAGGGTCCGGACGGCGAGCAGTACTTC.

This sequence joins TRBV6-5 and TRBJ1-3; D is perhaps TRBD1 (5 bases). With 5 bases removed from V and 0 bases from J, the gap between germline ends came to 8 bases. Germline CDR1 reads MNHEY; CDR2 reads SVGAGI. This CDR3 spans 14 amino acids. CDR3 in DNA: TGTGCCAGCAGTCCAGGGAACTCTGGAAACACCATATATTTT. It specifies CASSPGNSGNTIYF.

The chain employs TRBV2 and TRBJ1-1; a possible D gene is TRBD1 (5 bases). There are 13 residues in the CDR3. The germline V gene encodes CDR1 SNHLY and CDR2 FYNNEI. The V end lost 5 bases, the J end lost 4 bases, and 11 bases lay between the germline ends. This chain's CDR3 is CASSMGDSTEAFF. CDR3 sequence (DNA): TGTGCCAGCAGTATGGGGGATAGCACTGAAGCTTTCTTT.

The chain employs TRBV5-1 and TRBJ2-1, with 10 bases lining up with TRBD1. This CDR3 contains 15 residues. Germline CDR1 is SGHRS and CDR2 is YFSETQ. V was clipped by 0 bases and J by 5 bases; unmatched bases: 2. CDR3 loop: CASSLGGTGDNEQFF. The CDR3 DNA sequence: TGCGCCAGCAGCTTGGGCGGGACAGGGGACAATGAGCAGTTCTTC.